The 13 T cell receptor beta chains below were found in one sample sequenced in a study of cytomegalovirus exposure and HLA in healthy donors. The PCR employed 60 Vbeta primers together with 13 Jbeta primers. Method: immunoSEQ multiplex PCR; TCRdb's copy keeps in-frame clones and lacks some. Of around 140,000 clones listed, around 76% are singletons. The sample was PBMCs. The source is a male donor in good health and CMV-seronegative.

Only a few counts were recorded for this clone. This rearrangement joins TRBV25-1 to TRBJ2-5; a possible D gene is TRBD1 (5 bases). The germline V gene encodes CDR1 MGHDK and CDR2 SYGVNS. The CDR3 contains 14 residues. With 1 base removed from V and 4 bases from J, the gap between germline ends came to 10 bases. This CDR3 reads CASSESRVRETQYF. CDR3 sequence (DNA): TGTGCCAGCAGTGAATCCAGGGTACGAGAGACCCAGTACTTC.

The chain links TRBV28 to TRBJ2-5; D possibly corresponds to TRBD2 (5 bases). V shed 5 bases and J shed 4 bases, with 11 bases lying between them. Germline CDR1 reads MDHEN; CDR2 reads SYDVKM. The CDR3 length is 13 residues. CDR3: CASSQGLAETQYF. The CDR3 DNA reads TGTGCCAGCAGTCAAGGACTCGCAGAGACCCAGTACTTC. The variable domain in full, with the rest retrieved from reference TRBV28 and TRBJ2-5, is DVKVTQSSRYLVKRTGEKVFLECVQDMDHENMFWYRQDPGLGLRLIYFSYDVKMKEKGDIPEGYSVSREKKERFSLILESASTNQTSMYLCASSQGLAETQYFGPGTRLLVL.

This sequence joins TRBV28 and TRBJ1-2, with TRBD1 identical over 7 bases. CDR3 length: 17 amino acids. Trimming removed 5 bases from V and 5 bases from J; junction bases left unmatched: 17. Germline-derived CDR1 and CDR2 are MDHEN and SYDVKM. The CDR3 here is CASSPHSGQASVYGYTF. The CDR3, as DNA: TGTGCCAGCAGTCCCCACTCCGGACAGGCCTCGGTATATGGCTACACCTTC.

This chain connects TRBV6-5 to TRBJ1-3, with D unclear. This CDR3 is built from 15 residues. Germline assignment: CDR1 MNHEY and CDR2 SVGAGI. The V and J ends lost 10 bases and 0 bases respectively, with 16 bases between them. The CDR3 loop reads CATILLRSSGNTIYF. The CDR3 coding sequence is TGTGCCACCATCCTACTTAGAAGCTCTGGAAACACCATATATTTT.

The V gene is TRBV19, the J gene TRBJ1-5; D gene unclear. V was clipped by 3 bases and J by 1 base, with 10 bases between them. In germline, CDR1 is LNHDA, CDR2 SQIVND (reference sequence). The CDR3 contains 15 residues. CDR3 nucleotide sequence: TGTGCCAGTAGTATTCCCGGGTTGAGCAATCAGCCCCAGCATTTT. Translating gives CASSIPGLSNQPQHF.

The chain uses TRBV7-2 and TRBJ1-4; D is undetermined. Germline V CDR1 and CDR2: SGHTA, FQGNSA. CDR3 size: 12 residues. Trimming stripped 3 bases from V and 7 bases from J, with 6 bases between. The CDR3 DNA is TGTGCCAGCAGCTTCCGGGGTGAAAAACTGTTTTTT. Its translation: CASSFRGEKLFF.

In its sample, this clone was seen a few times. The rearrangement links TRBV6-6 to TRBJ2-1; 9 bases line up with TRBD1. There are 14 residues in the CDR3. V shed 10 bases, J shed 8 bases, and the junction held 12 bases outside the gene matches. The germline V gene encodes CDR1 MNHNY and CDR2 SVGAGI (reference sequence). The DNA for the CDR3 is TGTGCCACGAAAAACAGGGGGCGCATGGATGAGCAGTTCTTC. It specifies CATKNRGRMDEQFF.

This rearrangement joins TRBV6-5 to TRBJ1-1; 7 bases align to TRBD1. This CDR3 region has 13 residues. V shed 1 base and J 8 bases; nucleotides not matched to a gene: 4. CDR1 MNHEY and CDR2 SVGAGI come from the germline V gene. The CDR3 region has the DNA TGTGCCAGCAGTTACTTTCGACAGGGCGAAGCTTTCTTT. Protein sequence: CASSYFRQGEAFF.

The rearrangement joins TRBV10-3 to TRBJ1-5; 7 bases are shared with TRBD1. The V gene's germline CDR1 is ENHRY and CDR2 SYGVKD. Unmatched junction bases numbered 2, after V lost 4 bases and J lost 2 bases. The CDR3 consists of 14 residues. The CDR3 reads CAISVTGGNQPQHF. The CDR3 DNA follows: TGTGCCATCAGTGTAACAGGGGGCAATCAGCCCCAGCATTTT.

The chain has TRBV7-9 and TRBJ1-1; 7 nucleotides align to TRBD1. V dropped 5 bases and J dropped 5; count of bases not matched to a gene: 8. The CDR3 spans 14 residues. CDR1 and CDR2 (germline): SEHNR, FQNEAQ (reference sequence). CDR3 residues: CASSRQGVGTEAFF. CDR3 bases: TGTGCCAGCAGCCGCCAGGGGGTAGGGACTGAAGCTTTCTTT.

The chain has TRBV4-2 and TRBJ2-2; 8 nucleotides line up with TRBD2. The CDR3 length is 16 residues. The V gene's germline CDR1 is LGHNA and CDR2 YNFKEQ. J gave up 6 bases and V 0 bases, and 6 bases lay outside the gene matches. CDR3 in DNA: TGTGCCAGCAGCCAAGAATCGGGGGGGAGAGCCGGGGAGCTGTTTTTT. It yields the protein CASSQESGGRAGELFF.

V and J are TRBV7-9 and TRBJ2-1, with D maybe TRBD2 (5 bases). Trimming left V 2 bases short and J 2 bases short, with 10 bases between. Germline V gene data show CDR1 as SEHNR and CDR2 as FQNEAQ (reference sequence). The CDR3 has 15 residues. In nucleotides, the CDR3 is TGTGCCAGCAGCTTACCCCGGGGAACCTACAATGAGCAGTTCTTC. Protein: CASSLPRGTYNEQFF. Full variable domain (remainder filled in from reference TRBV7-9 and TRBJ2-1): DTGVSQNPRHKITKRGQNVTFRCDPISEHNRLYWYRQTLGQGPEFLTYFQNEAQLEKSRLLSDRFSAERPKGSFSTLEIQRTEQGDSAMYLCASSLPRGTYNEQFFGPGTRLTVL.

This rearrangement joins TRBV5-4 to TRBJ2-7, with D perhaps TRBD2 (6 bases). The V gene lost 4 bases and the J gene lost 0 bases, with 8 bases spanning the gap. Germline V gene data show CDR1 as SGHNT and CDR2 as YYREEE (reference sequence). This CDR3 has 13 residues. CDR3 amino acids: CASSAGSSYEQYF. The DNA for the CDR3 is TGTGCCAGCAGCGCCGGGAGCTCCTACGAGCAGTACTTC.